The clone carrying this T cell receptor (beta chain) was counted a few times. Its antigen remains unidentified. Individually, cDNA molecules had unique molecular identifiers attached to them. Via MiXCR, TCRdb re-called the 5' RACE reads, giving one row per CDR3 protein. The table shows 80,000 or so distinct CDR3 sequences, with more than 12% occurring only once. The CDR3 loop spans 14 amino acids. Trimming took 5 bases from V and 6 from J; bases not matched to a gene: 7. In germline, CDR1 is SGHAT, CDR2 FQNNGV. The data derive from a study of early T cells in non-severe SARS-CoV-2 infection. Study-level findings and limits: The matching step, a VDJdb search, favored anti-spike CD8 responses and missed private and CD4 specificities.

This TCR derives from an adult who was a healthcare worker with PCR-confirmed SARS-CoV-2 infection or an uninfected control (not recorded which). The chain combines TRBV11-2 with TRBJ2-1, with TRBD2 identical over 7 bases. Sequencing input: whole blood. Here the CDR3 reads CASSPTGLINEQFF. CDR3 bases: TGTGCCAGCAGCCCAACGGGACTAATCAATGAGCAGTTCTTC.